Included here is one TCR beta chain sequence, with context. This sample stems from a study of blood T cell repertoires in COVID-19. Study-wide background: COVID-19 samples collected from the United States, Italy and Spain covered acute and convalescent phases. The analysed material was cDNA or gDNA that came from T cells, B-cell-depleted T cells, or PBMCs.

Which cohort a participant joined came from the clinical history participants gave. The CDR3 totals 12 residues. V shed 0 bases and J shed 9 bases, with 3 bases lying between them. Germline V lookup: CDR1 LGHDT, CDR2 YNNKEL (reference sequence). Authors' analysis steps: Estimates of nucleated cell counts were drawn from the amplification of reference gene primers. Produced via immunoSEQ multiplex PCR; TCRdb's table is partial and in-frame only. V, J and clone size derive from that table, while D and trimming were established from the DNA sequence. The sample lists a few hundred thousand clones, around 91% seen once, with roughly 1.1% in the top ten.

The chain joins TRBV3-1 (or the pseudogene TRBV3-2) to TRBJ1-6; unclear D gene. The sequenced material came from PBMCs or T cells enriched from blood (not recorded which). The TCR was taken from a man aged 30-40 years who had recovered from COVID-19. The CDR3 loop reads CASSQEASPLHF. The CDR3 nucleotides are TGTGCCAGCAGCCAAGAGGCTTCACCCCTCCACTTT.